Listed below are T cell receptor beta chains from one sample, sequenced in a study of T cells in Graves' hyperthyroidism and ophthalmopathy. TCRdb analysed the multiplex PCR reads with MiXCR anew, one entry per CDR3 protein. The sample holds some 560,000 distinct CDR3 sequences, 11% to 15% seen once. The specimen sequenced was blood. The origin of the receptors is a middle-aged woman with Graves' hyperthyroidism. CDR3s include the opening cysteine and the closing phenylalanine or tryptophan. Fields, in order: clone size, V gene, D gene, J gene, CDR3 protein, CDR3 DNA. D genes are given only for firm matches. A clone size is listed for some rows: how often the clone was seen (once, few, many), or a class if it is expanded.

clone size: many
V gene: TRBV10-3
D gene: TRBD2
J gene: TRBJ2-1
CDR3 protein: CAITPTSGRNNEQFF
CDR3 DNA: TGTGCCATCACCCCGACTAGCGGGAGGAACAATGAGCAGTTCTTC

clone size: many
V gene: TRBV3-1
D gene: NA
J gene: TRBJ2-5
CDR3 protein: CASSRGHVETQYF
CDR3 DNA: TGTGCCAGCAGCCGCGGACACGTGGAGACCCAGTACTTC

clone size: many
V gene: TRBV28
D gene: NA
J gene: TRBJ1-5
CDR3 protein: CASSFGQPQHF
CDR3 DNA: TGTGCCAGCAGTTTTGGACAGCCCCAGCATTTT

clone size: many
V gene: TRBV28
D gene: NA
J gene: TRBJ2-1
CDR3 protein: CASSSAETEYFYNEQFF
CDR3 DNA: TGTGCCAGCAGTTCCGCGGAGACCGAATATTTTTACAATGAGCAGTTCTTC

clone size: NA
V gene: TRBV18
D gene: NA
J gene: TRBJ2-2
CDR3 protein: CASSETAGELFF
CDR3 DNA: TGTGCCAGCTCGGAGACCGCCGGGGAGCTGTTTTTT

clone size: NA
V gene: TRBV5-1
D gene: NA
J gene: TRBJ1-6
CDR3 protein: CASSVTGTNHSPLHF
CDR3 DNA: TGCGCCAGCAGCGTAACAGGGACGAATCATTCACCCCTCCACTTT

clone size: many
V gene: TRBV6-1
D gene: NA
J gene: TRBJ1-1
CDR3 protein: CASKPDGMNTEAFF
CDR3 DNA: TGTGCCAGCAAGCCGGACGGTATGAACACTGAAGCTTTCTTT

clone size: many
V gene: TRBV5-1
D gene: NA
J gene: TRBJ1-1
CDR3 protein: CASSLVEGDTEAFF
CDR3 DNA: TGCGCCAGCAGCTTGGTTGAGGGTGACACTGAAGCTTTCTTT

clone size: many
V gene: TRBV11-2
D gene: TRBD1
J gene: TRBJ2-1
CDR3 protein: CASSLGGTGYNEQFF
CDR3 DNA: TGTGCCAGCAGCTTAGGCGGGACAGGTTACAATGAGCAGTTCTTC

clone size: NA
V gene: TRBV27
D gene: NA
J gene: TRBJ1-2
CDR3 protein: CASSLSGQDSNYGYTF
CDR3 DNA: TGTGCCAGCAGTTTATCCGGTCAGGATAGTAACTATGGCTACACCTTC

clone size: NA
V gene: TRBV28
D gene: TRBD2
J gene: TRBJ2-3
CDR3 protein: CASRYLAGGMTDTQYF
CDR3 DNA: TGTGCCAGCAGATACCTAGCGGGAGGGATGACAGATACGCAGTATTTT

clone size: many
V gene: TRBV11-2
D gene: NA
J gene: TRBJ1-5
CDR3 protein: CASSEKESSNQPQHF
CDR3 DNA: TGTGCCAGCAGCGAGAAGGAGTCTAGCAATCAGCCCCAGCATTTT

clone size: few
V gene: TRBV11-2
D gene: TRBD1
J gene: TRBJ2-6
CDR3 protein: CASSLKPRVIRDRVGSGANVLTF
CDR3 DNA: TGTGCCAGCAGCTTAAAACCTAGGGTCATCCGGGACAGGGTAGGGTCTGGGGCCAACGTCCTGACTTTC

clone size: many
V gene: TRBV2
D gene: TRBD1
J gene: TRBJ1-1
CDR3 protein: CASSPPTGAEAFF
CDR3 DNA: TGTGCCAGCAGCCCTCCGACAGGGGCTGAAGCTTTCTTT

clone size: NA
V gene: TRBV7-3
D gene: NA
J gene: TRBJ2-1
CDR3 protein: CASSLMGGQGNEQFF
CDR3 DNA: TGTGCCAGCAGCTTAATGGGGGGGCAGGGCAATGAGCAGTTCTTC

clone size: many
V gene: TRBV30
D gene: NA
J gene: TRBJ2-7
CDR3 protein: CAWSYTPYEQYF
CDR3 DNA: TGTGCCTGGAGTTACACTCCCTACGAGCAGTACTTC

clone size: NA
V gene: TRBV9
D gene: NA
J gene: TRBJ2-1
CDR3 protein: CASSVAAFNNEQFF
CDR3 DNA: TGTGCCAGCAGCGTAGCTGCATTTAACAATGAGCAGTTCTTC

clone size: many
V gene: TRBV20-1
D gene: NA
J gene: TRBJ1-1
CDR3 protein: CSASTNALNTEAFF
CDR3 DNA: TGCAGTGCTAGCACCAACGCCTTGAACACTGAAGCTTTCTTT

clone size: few
V gene: TRBV7-9
D gene: NA
J gene: TRBJ2-3
CDR3 protein: CASSLGNGDTQYF
CDR3 DNA: TGTGCCAGCAGCTTAGGGAATGGAGATACGCAGTATTTT

clone size: many
V gene: TRBV18
D gene: NA
J gene: TRBJ2-7
CDR3 protein: CASSADRAYEQYF
CDR3 DNA: TGTGCCAGCTCAGCGGACCGAGCCTACGAGCAGTACTTC

clone size: NA
V gene: TRBV5-1
D gene: TRBD2
J gene: TRBJ2-4
CDR3 protein: CASSLTSGLAKNIQYF
CDR3 DNA: TGCGCCAGCAGCTTGACTAGCGGTCTAGCCAAAAACATTCAGTACTTC

clone size: few
V gene: TRBV3-1
D gene: TRBD2
J gene: TRBJ2-7
CDR3 protein: CASSLTSGGVREQYF
CDR3 DNA: TGTGCCAGCAGCCTGACTAGCGGGGGGGTTCGAGAGCAGTACTTC

clone size: many
V gene: TRBV28
D gene: NA
J gene: TRBJ1-2
CDR3 protein: CASSLLGADNGGYTF
CDR3 DNA: TGTGCCAGCAGTTTATTGGGGGCAGATAACGGGGGCTACACCTTC

clone size: many
V gene: TRBV2
D gene: NA
J gene: TRBJ2-4
CDR3 protein: CASYPGLGGNIQYF
CDR3 DNA: TGTGCCAGCTACCCTGGACTGGGGGGAAACATTCAGTACTTC

clone size: NA
V gene: TRBV27
D gene: TRBD2
J gene: TRBJ2-5
CDR3 protein: CASRSGLAGGETQYF
CDR3 DNA: TGTGCCAGCAGATCGGGACTAGCGGGAGGTGAGACCCAGTACTTC

clone size: many
V gene: TRBV18
D gene: NA
J gene: TRBJ2-3
CDR3 protein: CASSPRGQGTDTQYF
CDR3 DNA: TGTGCCAGCTCACCCCGGGGGCAGGGAACAGATACGCAGTATTTT

clone size: few
V gene: TRBV5-1
D gene: NA
J gene: TRBJ2-6
CDR3 protein: CASSQEGGSSGANVLTF
CDR3 DNA: TGCGCCAGCAGCCAGGAGGGAGGCAGCTCTGGGGCCAACGTCCTGACTTTC

clone size: many
V gene: TRBV28
D gene: TRBD1
J gene: TRBJ1-4
CDR3 protein: CASRRQGYGEKLFF
CDR3 DNA: TGTGCCAGCAGACGACAGGGTTATGGGGAAAAACTGTTTTTT

clone size: many
V gene: TRBV7-8
D gene: NA
J gene: TRBJ1-6
CDR3 protein: CASSLLDKGSPLHF
CDR3 DNA: TGTGCCAGCAGCTTACTGGATAAGGGTTCACCCCTCCACTTT

clone size: many
V gene: TRBV20-1
D gene: NA
J gene: TRBJ2-2
CDR3 protein: CSAGGGYTGELFF
CDR3 DNA: TGCAGTGCGGGCGGCGGTTACACCGGGGAGCTGTTTTTT

clone size: many
V gene: TRBV6-1
D gene: TRBD1
J gene: TRBJ1-1
CDR3 protein: CASRRTGKNTEAFF
CDR3 DNA: TGTGCCAGCAGGAGGACAGGGAAGAACACTGAAGCTTTCTTT

clone size: many
V gene: TRBV27
D gene: NA
J gene: TRBJ1-5
CDR3 protein: CASGGRPSNQPQHF
CDR3 DNA: TGTGCCAGCGGAGGACGGCCTAGCAATCAGCCCCAGCATTTT

clone size: many
V gene: TRBV7-2
D gene: NA
J gene: TRBJ1-5
CDR3 protein: CASSLEGRQPQHF
CDR3 DNA: TGTGCCAGCAGCTTAGAAGGGAGGCAGCCCCAGCATTTT

clone size: many
V gene: TRBV30
D gene: NA
J gene: TRBJ2-7
CDR3 protein: CAWSVKGYINEQYF
CDR3 DNA: TGTGCCTGGAGTGTAAAAGGGTATATCAACGAGCAGTACTTC

clone size: many
V gene: TRBV27
D gene: NA
J gene: TRBJ2-3
CDR3 protein: CASRRGVSDTQYF
CDR3 DNA: TGTGCCAGCCGGAGGGGGGTATCAGATACGCAGTATTTT

clone size: few
V gene: TRBV4-1
D gene: NA
J gene: TRBJ2-7
CDR3 protein: CASSRSGEGIYEQYF
CDR3 DNA: TGCGCCAGCAGCCGATCCGGTGAGGGGATCTACGAGCAGTACTTC

clone size: many
V gene: TRBV27
D gene: NA
J gene: TRBJ2-7
CDR3 protein: CASRRQDSSEQYF
CDR3 DNA: TGTGCCAGCAGAAGGCAGGACTCCTCCGAGCAGTACTTC

clone size: many
V gene: TRBV10-3
D gene: NA
J gene: TRBJ2-7
CDR3 protein: CAISASRADSYEQYF
CDR3 DNA: TGTGCCATCAGCGCCTCCAGGGCCGACTCCTACGAGCAGTACTTC

clone size: NA
V gene: TRBV20-1
D gene: NA
J gene: TRBJ1-1
CDR3 protein: CSAPSLGRGVDTEAFF
CDR3 DNA: TGCAGTGCCCCCTCGTTGGGGAGGGGTGTCGACACTGAAGCTTTCTTT

clone size: few
V gene: TRBV25-1
D gene: NA
J gene: TRBJ2-7
CDR3 protein: CASSGPEVAPYEQYF
CDR3 DNA: TGTGCCAGCAGTGGCCCGGAGGTAGCGCCCTACGAGCAGTACTTC

clone size: NA
V gene: TRBV20-1
D gene: NA
J gene: TRBJ2-5
CDR3 protein: CSASGTGKETQYF
CDR3 DNA: TGCAGTGCTAGTGGGACGGGGAAGGAGACCCAGTACTTC